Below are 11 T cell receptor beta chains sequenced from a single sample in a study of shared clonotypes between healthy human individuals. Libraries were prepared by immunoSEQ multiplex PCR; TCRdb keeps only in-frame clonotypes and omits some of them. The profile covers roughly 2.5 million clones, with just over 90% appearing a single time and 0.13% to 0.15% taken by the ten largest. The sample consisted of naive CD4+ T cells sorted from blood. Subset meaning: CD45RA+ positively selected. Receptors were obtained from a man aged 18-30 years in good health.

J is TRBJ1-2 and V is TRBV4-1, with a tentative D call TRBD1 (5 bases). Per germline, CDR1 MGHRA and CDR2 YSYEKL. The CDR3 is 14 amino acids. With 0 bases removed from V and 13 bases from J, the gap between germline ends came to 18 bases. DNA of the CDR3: TGCGCCAGCAGCCAAGAGTTACAGGTCGGTCGGGTCACCTTC. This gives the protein CASSQELQVGRVTF.

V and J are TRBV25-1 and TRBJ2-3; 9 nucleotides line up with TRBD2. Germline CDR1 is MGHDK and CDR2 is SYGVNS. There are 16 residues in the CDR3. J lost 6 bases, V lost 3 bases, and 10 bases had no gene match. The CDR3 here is CASSEFQAGGGDTQYF. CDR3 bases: TGTGCCAGCAGTGAGTTCCAAGCGGGAGGCGGGGATACGCAGTATTTT.

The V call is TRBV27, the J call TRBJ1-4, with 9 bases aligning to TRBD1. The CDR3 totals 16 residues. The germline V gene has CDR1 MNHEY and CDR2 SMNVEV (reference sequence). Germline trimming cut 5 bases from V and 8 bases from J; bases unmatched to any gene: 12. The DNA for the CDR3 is TGTGCCAGCAGTCAAAAACCGGGACAGGGAGAGGAAAAACTGTTTTTT. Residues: CASSQKPGQGEEKLFF.

The CDR3 DNA is TGTGCCAGCAGCTTAGGGGTAGCGGGAGGGACCCAGTACTTC. As protein: CASSLGVAGGTQYF. The J gene is TRBJ2-5, the V gene TRBV7-3; the match to TRBD2 covers 10 bases. The CDR3 length is 14 residues. V gave up 2 bases and J gave up 7 bases; unmatched junction bases: 4. Germline assignment: CDR1 SGHTA and CDR2 FQGTGA.

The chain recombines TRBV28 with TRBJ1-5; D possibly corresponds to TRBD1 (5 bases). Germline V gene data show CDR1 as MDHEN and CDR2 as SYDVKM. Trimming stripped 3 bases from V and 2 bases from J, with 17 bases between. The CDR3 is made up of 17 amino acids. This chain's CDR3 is CASSFGQGKVGNQPQHF. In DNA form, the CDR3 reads TGTGCCAGCAGTTTCGGGCAGGGAAAAGTCGGCAATCAGCCCCAGCATTTT.

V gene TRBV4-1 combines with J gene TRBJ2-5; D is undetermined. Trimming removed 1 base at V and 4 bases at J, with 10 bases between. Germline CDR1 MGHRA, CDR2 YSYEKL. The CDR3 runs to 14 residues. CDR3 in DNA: TGCGCCAGCAGCCAAGTCGGTAGGGCAGAGACCCAGTACTTC. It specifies CASSQVGRAETQYF.

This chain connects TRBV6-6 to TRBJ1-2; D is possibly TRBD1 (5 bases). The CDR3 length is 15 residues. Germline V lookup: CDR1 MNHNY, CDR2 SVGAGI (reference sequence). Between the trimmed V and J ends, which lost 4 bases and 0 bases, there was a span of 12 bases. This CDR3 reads CASSSTLDTNYGYTF. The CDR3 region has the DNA TGTGCCAGCAGTTCTACGTTGGACACTAACTATGGCTACACCTTC.

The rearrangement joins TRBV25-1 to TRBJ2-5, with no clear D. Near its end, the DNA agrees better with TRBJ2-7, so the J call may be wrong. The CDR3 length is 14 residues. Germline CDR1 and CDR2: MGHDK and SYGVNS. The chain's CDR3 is CASSESGRIYEQYF. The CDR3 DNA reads TGTGCCAGCAGTGAATCGGGTAGGATTTACGAGCAGTACTTC.

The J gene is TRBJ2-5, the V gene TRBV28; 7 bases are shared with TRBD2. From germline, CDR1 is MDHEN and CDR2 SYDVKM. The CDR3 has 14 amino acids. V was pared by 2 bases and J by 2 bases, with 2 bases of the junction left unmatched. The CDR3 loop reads CASSLGGDQETQYF. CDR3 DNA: TGTGCCAGCAGTTTAGGGGGGGATCAAGAGACCCAGTACTTC.

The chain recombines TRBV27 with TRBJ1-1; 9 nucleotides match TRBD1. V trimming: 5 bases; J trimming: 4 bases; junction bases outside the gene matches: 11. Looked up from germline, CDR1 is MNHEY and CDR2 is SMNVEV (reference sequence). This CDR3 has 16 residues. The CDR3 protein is CASSRPGQGMSTEAFF. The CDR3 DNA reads TGTGCCAGCAGTAGACCGGGACAGGGCATGAGCACTGAAGCTTTCTTT.

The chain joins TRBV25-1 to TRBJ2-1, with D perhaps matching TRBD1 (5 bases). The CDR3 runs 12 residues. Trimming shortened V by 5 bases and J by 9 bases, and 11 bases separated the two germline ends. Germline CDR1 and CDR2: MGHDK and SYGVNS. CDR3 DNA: TGTGCCAGCAGTAAAGGGGTTCGTGAGCAGTTCTTC. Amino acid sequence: CASSKGVREQFF. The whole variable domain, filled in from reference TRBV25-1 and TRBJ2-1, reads EADIYQTPRYLVIGTGKKITLECSQTMGHDKMYWYQQDPGMELHLIHYSYGVNSTEKGDLSSESTVSRIRTEHFPLTLESARPSHTSQYLCASSKGVREQFFGPGTRLTVL.